The 18 T cell receptor beta chains reported below all come from one sample, sequenced in a study of CD8+CD57+ T cells in acquired aplastic anemia. The TCR beta profiling, which covered VDJ combination and CDR3 sequence, was carried out using genomic DNA as the template. TCRdb reanalysed the reads using MiXCR and keeps one entry per CDR3 protein. Here the sample spans about 260,000 distinct CDR3 sequences, approximately 86% being singletons. The patients chosen for sequencing had shown expansion of CD8+CD57+ cells (detected by flow cytometry). What was sequenced was sorted CD4+, CD8+, or CD8+CD57+ T cells (not recorded which) from PBMCs. These receptors were taken from a human donor with aplastic anemia.

The chain carries TRBV6-2 or TRBV6-3 and TRBJ1-6, with 10 bases matching TRBD1. CDR1 and CDR2 from the germline V gene are MNHEY and SVGEGT. There are 18 residues in the CDR3. Trimming cost V 0 bases and J 9 bases; bases outside gene matches: 11. CDR3 sequence reads: CASSYSTYRTGGSSPLHF. As DNA, the CDR3 is TGTGCCAGCAGTTACTCGACTTACCGGACAGGGGGGTCTTCACCCCTCCACTTT.

With respect to this clonotype: A much more abundant neighbour one base away suggests this may be a read error. The conserved phenylalanine or tryptophan normally closing the CDR3 is absent here, so this likely arose from a read error. Because the CDR3's place on the DNA is in doubt, the DNA is left out and the CDR3 is given as listed by TCRdb. The chain employs TRBV2 and TRBJ2-7; TRBD1, as called in the table, went unchecked against the DNA. Looked up from germline, CDR1 is SNHLY and CDR2 is FYNNEI. The CDR3 is made up of 15 amino acids, end residues included. The CDR3 loop reads CASSEAYSNKPQHFG.

V usage is TRBV7-6 and J usage is TRBJ2-7; TRBD1 is a possible D gene (6 bases). Germline V gives CDR1 SGHVS, CDR2 FNYEAQ. V gave up 4 bases and J gave up 3 bases, with 25 bases separating them. This CDR3 is 18 amino acids long. CDR3 protein: CASSSQGERTDIHYEQYV. The CDR3 DNA reads as TGTGCCAGCAGCTCACAGGGAGAGAGGACAGATATTCACTACGAGCAGTACGTC.

The chain has TRBV7-8 and TRBJ2-7; D is perhaps TRBD1 (5 bases). Germline CDR1 is SGHVS and CDR2 is FQNEAQ. This CDR3 has 18 residues. The V and J ends lost 3 bases and 4 bases respectively, with 25 bases between them. The CDR3 sequence: CASSFHRDSLGHSYEQYV. DNA for the CDR3: TGTGCCAGCAGCTTTCATCGAGACAGCCTAGGCCATTCGTACGAGCAGTACGTC.

This clonotype was detected only once. The chain joins TRBV7-2 to TRBJ2-1; D not certain. CDR3 size: 16 residues. Germline lookup yields CDR1 SGHTA and CDR2 FQGNSA. With 4 bases removed from V and 13 bases from J, the gap between germline ends came to 26 bases. Here the CDR3 reads CASSSKRTEEKDDQFF. DNA for the CDR3: TGTGCCAGCAGCTCCAAAAGAACTGAAGAGAAGGACGACCAGTTCTTC. The variable domain in full, with the rest retrieved from reference TRBV7-2 and TRBJ2-1, is GAGVSQSPSNKVTEKGKDVELRCDPISGHTALYWYRQSLGQGLEFLIYFQGNSAPDKSGLPSDRFSAERTGGSVSTLTIQRTQQEDSAVYLCASSSKRTEEKDDQFFGPGTRLTVL.

This clonotype was detected only a few times. The J gene is TRBJ2-1, the V gene TRBV10-3; TRBD2 agrees at 8 bases. Germline-derived CDR1 and CDR2 are ENHRY and SYGVKD. The V and J ends lost 4 bases and 4 bases, in that order; junction bases with no gene match: 9. This CDR3 spans 16 amino acids. This chain's CDR3 is CAISAQAGAIYNEQFF. DNA for the CDR3: TGTGCCATCAGTGCCCAAGCGGGGGCCATTTACAATGAGCAGTTCTTC.

The chain couples TRBV2 to TRBJ1-2, with 9 bases aligning to TRBD1. The J call may be wrong; the DNA end is better matched by TRBJ2-7. CDR3 length equals 15 residues. The germline V gene has CDR1 SNHLY and CDR2 FYNNEI. CDR3 in amino acids: CASRSTGGVPHEQYF. DNA for the CDR3: TGTGCCAGCAGGTCTACAGGGGGCGTGCCCCACGAGCAGTACTTC.

J is TRBJ1-2 and V is TRBV5-5; D might be TRBD1 (6 bases). Germline CDR1 and CDR2: SGHKS and YYEKEE (reference sequence). The V end lost 0 bases, the J end lost 8 bases, and 11 bases lay between the germline ends. This CDR3 has 13 residues. The CDR3 sequence is CASSLDPGVGYTF. The CDR3 DNA is TGTGCCAGCAGCTTGGATCCAGGGGTGGGCTACACCTTC.

The chain couples TRBV20-1 to TRBJ1-2; perhaps TRBD1 as D (6 bases). The V gene's germline CDR1 is DFQATT and CDR2 SNEGSKA (reference sequence). The CDR3 extends over 14 amino acids. V gave up 6 bases and J gave up 7 bases, with 21 bases separating them. CDR3 sequence reads: CSASSWGRKTGYTF. The CDR3 DNA reads TGCAGTGCCAGTAGTTGGGGGCGCAAGACTGGCTACACCTTC.

A remark on this clonotype: Its ends do not fully match the called genes, so a read error is possible. DNA for the CDR3: TGTGCCAGCAGCGTGGTTGCAGAGGCGAAAGCTGAAGCCTTCTTT. This gives the protein CASSVVAEAKAEAFF. The chain carries TRBV7-2 and TRBJ1-1, with D unresolved. Germline-derived CDR1 and CDR2 are SGHTA and FQGNSA. The CDR3 is 15 amino acids.

The chain uses TRBV7-2 and TRBJ2-3; a possible D gene is TRBD2 (6 bases). This CDR3 comprises 15 residues. CDR1 SGHTA and CDR2 FQGNSA come from the germline V gene. V lost 5 bases and J lost 6, with 18 bases in between. CDR3: CASSRSLVGTDTQYF. The CDR3 coding sequence is TGTGCCAGCAGCAGGAGTCTGGTTGGGACTGATACGCAGTATTTT.

Points on this clonotype: An end of the junction does not agree with germline; a read error may underlie this. The CDR3 DNA follows: TGTGCCAGCAGCAGGTACAGGGGGGCCACAGATACGCAGTATTTT. Translation: CASSRYRGATDTQYF. V gene TRBV15 combines with J gene TRBJ2-3, with 8 positions matching TRBD1. Germline CDR1 is LNHNV and CDR2 is YYDKDF (reference sequence). The CDR3 loop spans 15 amino acids.

This clonotype was detected only once. The conserved phenylalanine or tryptophan is not found at the CDR3 terminus, so this likely reflects a read error. The DNA is omitted, as the CDR3 cannot be located on it reliably, and the CDR3 follows TCRdb's listing. The rearrangement uses TRBV7-8 and TRBJ2-3; the table gives TRBD2 as D, unverified against the DNA. Counting both end residues, the CDR3 totals 13 amino acids. CDR1 SGHVS and CDR2 FQNEAQ come from the germline V gene. CDR3 loop: CASRYGGGDDTQY.

Details on this clonotype: This CDR3 is missing its conserved last phenylalanine or tryptophan, likely due to a read error. The chain links TRBV7-6 to TRBJ2-3; TRBD1 or TRBD2 may be the D gene (6 bases each). Germline CDR1 and CDR2: SGHVS and FNYEAQ. The CDR3 sequence is 13 residues long. CDR3 region: CASRDGGTGTQYV. CDR3 DNA sequence: TGTGCCAGCAGGGACGGGGGCACAGGTACGCAGTATGTC.

As to this clonotype: Relative to the germline gene, one junction end is altered; a read error may explain this. The chain employs TRBV7-8 and TRBJ2-1; 10 bases are a match to TRBD2. Germline-derived CDR1 and CDR2 are SGHVS and FQNEAQ. The CDR3 extends over 14 amino acids. The CDR3 region has the DNA TGTGCCAGCAGCTTAACTAGCGGGGACGCCTACAATGAGTTC. Translating gives CASSLTSGDAYNEF.

Points on this clonotype: Given the absence of the conserved phenylalanine or tryptophan at the CDR3 end, a read error is likely. Because the CDR3's place on the DNA is in doubt, the DNA is left out and the CDR3 is given as listed by TCRdb. V is TRBV2 and J is TRBJ2-4; the table's D call TRBD1 went unverified against the DNA. The CDR3 spans 12 residues, counting both ends. Germline-derived CDR1 and CDR2 are SNHLY and FYNNEI. The CDR3 here is CASSRTGYNKEY.

The gene calls are TRBV5-1 and TRBJ2-7; D call uncertain. Germline CDR1 is SGHRS and CDR2 is YFSETQ. V was shortened by 5 bases and J by 3 bases, with 6 bases between the two germline ends. There are 11 residues in the CDR3. The CDR3 nucleotides are TGCGCCAGCAGGAGAAACTACGAGCAGTACTTC. It yields the protein CASRRNYEQYF.

The count of this clonotype is one. CDR3 DNA: TGTGCCAGCAGTGAAACAGGGTACAATCAGCCCCAGCATTTT. Translating gives CASSETGYNQPQHF. The chain employs TRBV25-1 and TRBJ1-5; D is perhaps TRBD1 (6 bases). The CDR3 spans 14 residues. The V gene lost 2 bases and the J gene lost 3 bases, with 8 bases spanning the gap. CDR1 is MGHDK and CDR2 is SYGVNS in the germline V gene.